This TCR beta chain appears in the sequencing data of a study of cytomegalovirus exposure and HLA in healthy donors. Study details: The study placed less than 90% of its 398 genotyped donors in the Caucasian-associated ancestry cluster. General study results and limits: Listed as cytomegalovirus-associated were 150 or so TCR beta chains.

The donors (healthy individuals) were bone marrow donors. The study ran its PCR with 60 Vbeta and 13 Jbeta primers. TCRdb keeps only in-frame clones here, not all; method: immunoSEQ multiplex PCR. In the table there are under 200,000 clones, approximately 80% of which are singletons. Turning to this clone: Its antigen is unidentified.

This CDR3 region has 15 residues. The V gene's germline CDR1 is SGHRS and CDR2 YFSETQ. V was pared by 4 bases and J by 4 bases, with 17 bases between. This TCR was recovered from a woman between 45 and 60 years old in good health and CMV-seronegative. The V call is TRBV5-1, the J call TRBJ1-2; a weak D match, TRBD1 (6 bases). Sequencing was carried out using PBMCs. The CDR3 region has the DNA TGCGCCAGCAGCCCGGACGGGACAAAAAGCTATGGCTACACCTTC. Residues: CASSPDGTKSYGYTF.